What follows describes a single T cell receptor (beta chain). This specimen belongs to a study of shared clonotypes between healthy human individuals. Caucasian adults living in Nashville, Tennessee, provided all samples. TCRdb's copy holds only in-frame clones and misses some; the assay was immunoSEQ multiplex PCR. In the table there are about 2.4 million clones, 85% to 95% of which are singletons. Trimming removed 0 bases at V and 8 bases at J, with 12 bases between. There are 14 residues in the CDR3. The germline gives CDR1 SGHDT, CDR2 YYEEEE. The sequence was obtained from a man younger than 30 in good health. This sequence joins TRBV5-6 and TRBJ2-1; TRBD2 is a possible D gene (5 bases). Material: naive CD4+ T cells sorted from blood. This sample's subset: CD45RA+ positively selected. DNA for the CDR3: TGTGCCAGCAGCTTGGGTCGTCCGGAGGATGAGCAGTTCTTC. Protein sequence: CASSLGRPEDEQFF.